This TCR beta chain was observed in a study of cytomegalovirus exposure and HLA in healthy donors. The study ran its PCR with 60 Vbeta and 13 Jbeta primers. Profiling relied on immunoSEQ multiplex PCR, and the TCRdb table lists in-frame clones only, not all of them. The sample includes about 140,000 clones, 70% of them seen just once. V was trimmed by 1 base and J by 4 bases, leaving 8 bases between them. The CDR3 has 14 amino acids. Germline values: CDR1 LNHDA, CDR2 SQIVND (reference sequence). This chain uses TRBV19 with TRBJ1-5; the D gene is possibly TRBD1 (6 bases). Sequencing input: PBMCs. The receptor's source is a woman in her twenties or thirties in good health and CMV-seronegative. CDR3 residues: CASSIVQGNQPQHF. CDR3 coding DNA: TGTGCCAGTAGTATAGTGCAGGGGAATCAGCCCCAGCATTTT.